Sequencing of this TCR beta chain was carried out in a study of blood T cells in healthy people across ages (dated by TCRdb to the mid-2010s). Some background on the complete study: In model experiments, template switching captured roughly one uniquely barcoded TCR beta cDNA molecule for every two T cells. Using deep sequencing normalized with unique cDNA molecular identifiers, the study measured how TCR beta repertoire diversity changes with age. The donors were divided into four age groups: young (average around 15 years), middle-aged (roughly 42), aged (approximately 59) and long-lived (about 80). To avoid experimental bias, donors of different ages were randomly spread across the sequencing lanes. The study analyzed two additional independent replicas of 1 million unique cDNA reads from the same blood draw for two donors, one aged 18 to 30 and one aged 80 or older.

Systemically healthy Caucasian individuals from Russia, 35 to 50 in total and aged about 6 to 100 years, were included as donors. Roughly 9 milliliters of peripheral blood were drawn from each donor into EDTA-treated Vacutainer tubes. PBMCs were isolated by Ficoll-Paque density-gradient centrifugation, with at least 7 million obtained per sample. Trizol reagent was used to extract total RNA from PBMCs, with at least 6 micrograms per sample. Naive CD45RAhigh/CD27high T cell percentages were measured by flow cytometry on a PBMC aliquot from every donor. A remark on this clonotype: There is no known antigen for this receptor. No much larger clone is present one base from it, and per-base qualities are unavailable.

CDR1 and CDR2 (DFQATT, SNEGSKA) derive from the germline V gene (reference sequence). Deletion took 1 base off V and 13 bases off J, with a span of 17 bases between the germline ends. Counted from cysteine to phenylalanine, this CDR3 has 13 amino acids. This entry keeps only the CDR3 DNA: 39 bases, framed from base 1. What the research found in general, with its limitations: Since profiling was done on bulk unsorted PBMCs, naive and antigen-experienced compartments could not be conclusively compared. The long-lived group showed more naive CD4+ T cells, fewer expanded clones and increased TCR diversity than the aged group, suggesting age selection. Estimates of total diversity from one million sequenced T cells were regarded as lower bounds and underestimates. Because the CMV infection status of the donors was unknown, age-related changes in expanded clonotypes may potentially have been confounded. As age increased, observed TCR beta diversity per million T cells dropped in a roughly linear way, and a significant reduction was already evident by age 40. The percentage of naive T cells measured by flow cytometry correlated strongly with observed TCR beta diversity.

Library creation used 5' RACE. A second PCR of roughly 7 to 11 cycles was run with a J-beta primer mix and a sample-barcoded 5' primer. A unique molecular identifier was introduced onto each TCR beta cDNA molecule by a template-switch 5' adaptor carrying 12 random nucleotides. Each sample yielded at least 2.5 million CDR3-containing paired-end reads. First-strand cDNA was synthesized from all RNA with the Mint cDNA synthesis kit, primed by a TRBC-specific oligonucleotide. All cDNA was treated with uracil-DNA glycosylase and then went through a first 18-cycle PCR with the universal primers M1SS and BC2_uni_R. The paper's data handling went like this. For normalization, 1 million high-quality reads were randomly selected from each sample, with every read carrying a distinct molecular identifier. Instead of being binned into consensus sequences, reads with shared molecular identifiers were discarded. CDR3 identification, clonotype clustering and error correction used MiTCR with a Q25 quality threshold and the strictest error-elimination algorithm. A nonparametric unseen species model with Euler transformation was used to estimate lower-bound total TCR beta diversity. TCRdb applied fastp at Q25 and MiXCR to the public reads, then kept only in-frame beta chains. Rows with one shared CDR3 protein collapse into an entry with the most common genes and DNA. None of the V and J calls come from the authors' own analysis; TCRdb made them. The sample records fewer than 2,000,000 distinct CDR3 sequences, roughly two fifths of which are singletons. The leading ten clones occupy approximately 22% of the sample.

This clonotype originated in a human donor in good health. The sequencing sample was made of blood. Rearrangement joined TRBV20-1 to TRBJ2-1; no D segment can be confidently identified. The CDR3 here reads CSARALGRDRQFF. The DNA sequence reads TGCAGTGCTAGAGCGTTAGGACGAGACCGACAGTTCTTC.